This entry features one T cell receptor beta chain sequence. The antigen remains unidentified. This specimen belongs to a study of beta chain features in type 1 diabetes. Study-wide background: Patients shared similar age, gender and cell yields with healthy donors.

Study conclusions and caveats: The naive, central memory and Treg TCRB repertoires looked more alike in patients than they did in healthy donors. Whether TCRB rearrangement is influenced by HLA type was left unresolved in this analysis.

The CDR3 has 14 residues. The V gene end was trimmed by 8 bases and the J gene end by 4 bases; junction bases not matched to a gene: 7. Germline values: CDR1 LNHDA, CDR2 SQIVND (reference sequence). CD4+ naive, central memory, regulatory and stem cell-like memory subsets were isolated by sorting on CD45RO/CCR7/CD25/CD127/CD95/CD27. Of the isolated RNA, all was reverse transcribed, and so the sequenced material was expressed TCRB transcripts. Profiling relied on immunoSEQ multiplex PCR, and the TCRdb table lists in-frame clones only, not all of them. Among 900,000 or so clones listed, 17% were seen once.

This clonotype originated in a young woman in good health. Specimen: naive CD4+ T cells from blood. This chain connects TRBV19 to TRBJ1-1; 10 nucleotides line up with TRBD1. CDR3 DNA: TGTGCCAGTTTTCGGACAGGGGGGGTCACTGAAGCTTTCTTT. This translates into CASFRTGGVTEAFF.